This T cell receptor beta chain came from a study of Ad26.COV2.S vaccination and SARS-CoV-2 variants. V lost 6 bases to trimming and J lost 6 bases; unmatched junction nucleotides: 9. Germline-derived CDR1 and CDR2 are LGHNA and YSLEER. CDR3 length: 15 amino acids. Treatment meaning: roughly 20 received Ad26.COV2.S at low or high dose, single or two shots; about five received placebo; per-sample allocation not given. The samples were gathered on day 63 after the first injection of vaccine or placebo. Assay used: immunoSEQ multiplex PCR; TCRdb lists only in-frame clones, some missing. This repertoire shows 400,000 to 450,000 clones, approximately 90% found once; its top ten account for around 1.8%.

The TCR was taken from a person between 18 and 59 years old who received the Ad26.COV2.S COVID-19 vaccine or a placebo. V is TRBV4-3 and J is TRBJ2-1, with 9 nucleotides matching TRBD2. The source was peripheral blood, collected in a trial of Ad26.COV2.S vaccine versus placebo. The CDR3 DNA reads TGCGCCAGCAGTCCGACTAGCGGTTCTACCAATGAGCAGTTCTTC. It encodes CASSPTSGSTNEQFF.